The text below deals with one T cell receptor (beta chain). Its matching antigen is unknown. Assay used: immunoSEQ multiplex PCR; TCRdb lists only in-frame clones, some missing. The sample has 150,000 to 200,000 clones; roughly 91% are singletons. Germline CDR1 LNHNV, CDR2 YYDKDF (reference sequence). The CDR3 loop spans 16 amino acids. V was cut by 2 bases and J by 3 bases, with 13 bases left in between. The entry originates in a study of T cell responses to AZD1222 COVID-19 vaccine. General study results and limits: Clonal diversity may have been underestimated, and the donors were mostly white British, with more females than males. Spike-specific TCRs gained breadth and depth after people received two AZD1222 doses.

Second-dose intervals of approximately 4 or approximately 12 weeks were pooled. Sequencing used peripheral blood, obtained 28 days after the second AZD1222 dose. V usage is TRBV15 and J usage is TRBJ2-2; either TRBD1 or TRBD2 may fit D (7 bases each). The TCR sequence derives from an adult who received the AZD1222 COVID-19 vaccine. CDR3 region: CATSRPRGGHTGELFF. In nucleotides, the CDR3 is TGTGCCACCAGCAGACCCAGGGGGGGACACACCGGGGAGCTGTTTTTT. Combining the CDR3 with reference TRBV15 and TRBJ2-2 gives the whole variable domain DAMVIQNPRYQVTQFGKPVTLSCSQTLNHNVMYWYQQKSSQAPKLLFHYYDKDFNNEADTPDNFQSRRPNTSFCFLDIRSPGLGDTAMYLCATSRPRGGHTGELFFGEGSRLTVL.